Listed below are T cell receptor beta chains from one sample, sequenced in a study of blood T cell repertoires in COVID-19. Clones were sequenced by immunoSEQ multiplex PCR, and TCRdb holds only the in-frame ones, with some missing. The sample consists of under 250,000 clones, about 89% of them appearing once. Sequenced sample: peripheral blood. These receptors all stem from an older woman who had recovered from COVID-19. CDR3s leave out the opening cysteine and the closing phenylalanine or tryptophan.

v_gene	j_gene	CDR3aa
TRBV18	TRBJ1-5	ASSPATGSNNQPQH
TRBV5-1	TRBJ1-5	ASSLLPGNQPQH
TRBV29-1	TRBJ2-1	SVGTQGENYNEQF
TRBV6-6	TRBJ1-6	ASSYSTGGSPLH
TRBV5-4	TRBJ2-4	ASSLAGGKSIQY
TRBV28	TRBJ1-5	ASSSPDRVGNQPQH
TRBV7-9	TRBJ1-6	ASSLVQGNSPLH
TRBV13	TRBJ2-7	ASSFGGVYEQY
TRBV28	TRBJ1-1	ASSLQGVNTEAF
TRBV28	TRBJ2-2	ASRRDRNTGELF
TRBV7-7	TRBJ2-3	ASSLAPGTDTQY
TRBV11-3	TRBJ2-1	ASSPDSGLGANEQF
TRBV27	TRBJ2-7	ASSLGTGGWEQY
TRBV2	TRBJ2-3	ASKRDRGTDTQY
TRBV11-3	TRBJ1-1	ASSSGVENTEAF
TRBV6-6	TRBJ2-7	ASSRPGGGSSYEQY
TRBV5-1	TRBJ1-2	ASSLTANYGYT
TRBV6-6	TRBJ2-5	ASSPMGQGGLGQY
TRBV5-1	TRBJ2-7	ASSLDRLRAGASYEQY
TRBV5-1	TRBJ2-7	ASSSSTSGGNYEQY
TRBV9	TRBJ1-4	ASSAQGATNEKLF
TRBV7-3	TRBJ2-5	ASSLTSGASGGPKETQY
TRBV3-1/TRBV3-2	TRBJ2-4	ASSPQRAGTTKNIQY
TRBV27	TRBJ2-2	ASRGGETGRLGTGELF
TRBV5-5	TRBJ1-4	ASSYPRVDEKLF
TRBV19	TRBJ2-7	ASRYTSSYEQY
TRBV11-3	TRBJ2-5	ASSLWQGSVAPTIQETQY
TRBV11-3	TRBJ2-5	ASSSGGPLQETQY
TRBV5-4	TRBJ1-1	ASSTAGQGRHTEAF
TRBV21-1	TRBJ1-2	ASLGAISDGYT
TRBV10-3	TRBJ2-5	AIRGLAGGQETQY
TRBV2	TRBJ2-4	ASRRGTSRAKNIQY
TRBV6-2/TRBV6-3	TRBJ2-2	ASSAYRGDNTGELF
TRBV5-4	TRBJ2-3	ASRVSGGLTDTQY
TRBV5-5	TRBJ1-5	ASSLESGPPQH
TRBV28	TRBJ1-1	ASITGDTKAF
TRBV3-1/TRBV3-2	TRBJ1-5	ASSQDLGLRGDQPQH
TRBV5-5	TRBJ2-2	ASSLGRGPTGELF
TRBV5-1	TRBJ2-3	ASSLAAGRTDTQY
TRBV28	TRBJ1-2	ASSLSRGYYGYT
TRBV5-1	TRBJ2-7	ASSTVPYEQY
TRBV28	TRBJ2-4	ASTTRENIQY
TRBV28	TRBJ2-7	ASVPTGTLYEQY
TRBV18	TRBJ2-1	ASSRLANSYNEQF
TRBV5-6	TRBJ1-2	ASSQRRTAYGYT
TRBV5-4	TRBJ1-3	ASSLWSAGNTIY
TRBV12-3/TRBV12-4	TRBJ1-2	ASSLEGDRLGT
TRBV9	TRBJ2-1	ASSESWGQANEQF
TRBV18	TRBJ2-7	ASSPVFSSYEQY
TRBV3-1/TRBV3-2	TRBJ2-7	ASSHKGTSGVEQY
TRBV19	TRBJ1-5	ASSFWDRRNQPQH
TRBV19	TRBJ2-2	ASLASGGATGELF
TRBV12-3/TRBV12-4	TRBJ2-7	ASSIRGNEQY
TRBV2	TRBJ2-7	ASLSGGLSYEQY
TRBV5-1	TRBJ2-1	ASSLLAGGPNEQF